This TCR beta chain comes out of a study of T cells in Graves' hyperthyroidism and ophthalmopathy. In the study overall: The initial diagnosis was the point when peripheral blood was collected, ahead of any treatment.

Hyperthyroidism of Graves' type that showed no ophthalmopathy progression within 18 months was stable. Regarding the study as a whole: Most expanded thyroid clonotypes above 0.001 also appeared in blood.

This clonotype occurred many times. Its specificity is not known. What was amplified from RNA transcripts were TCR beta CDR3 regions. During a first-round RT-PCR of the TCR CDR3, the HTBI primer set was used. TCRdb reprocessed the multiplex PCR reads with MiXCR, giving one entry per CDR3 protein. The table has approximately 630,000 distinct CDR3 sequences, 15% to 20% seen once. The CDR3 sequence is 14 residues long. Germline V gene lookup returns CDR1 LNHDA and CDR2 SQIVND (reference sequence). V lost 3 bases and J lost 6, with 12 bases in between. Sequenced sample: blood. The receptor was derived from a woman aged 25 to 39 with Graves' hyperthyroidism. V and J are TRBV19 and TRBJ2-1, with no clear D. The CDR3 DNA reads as TGTGCCAGTAGTATCTCGGTGGCAGTCAATGAGCAGTTCTTC. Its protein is CASSISVAVNEQFF.